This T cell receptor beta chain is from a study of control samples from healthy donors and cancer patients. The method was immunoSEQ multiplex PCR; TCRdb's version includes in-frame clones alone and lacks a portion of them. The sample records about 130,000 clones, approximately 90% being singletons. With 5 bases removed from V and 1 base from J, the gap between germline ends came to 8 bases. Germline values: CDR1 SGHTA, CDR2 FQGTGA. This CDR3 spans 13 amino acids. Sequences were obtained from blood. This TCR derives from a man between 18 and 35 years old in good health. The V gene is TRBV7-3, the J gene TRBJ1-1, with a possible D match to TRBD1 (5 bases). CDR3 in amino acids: CASSQTGNTEAFF. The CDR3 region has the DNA TGTGCCAGCAGCCAAACAGGGAACACTGAAGCTTTCTTT.